This entry lists 11 T cell receptor beta chains sequenced from one sample in a study of OX40 agonist ivuxolimab in advanced cancers. Assay: immunoSEQ multiplex PCR; the TCRdb copy retains only in-frame clones and omits some. The data hold about 84,000 clones, with 89% observed a single time. The starting material was CD4+ or CD8+ T cells sorted from blood, obtained in a trial of the OX40 agonist ivuxolimab. The receptor set was obtained from an adult with an advanced solid tumor such as melanoma, head and neck, liver or kidney cancer.

V and J are TRBV28 and TRBJ2-1; TRBD1 matches at 8 bases. The V gene's germline CDR1 is MDHEN and CDR2 SYDVKM. V lost 7 bases and J lost 4; bases outside the gene matches: 6. CDR3 length equals 14 residues. In DNA, the CDR3 is TGTGCCAGCACGACAGGGGAATTGTACAATGAGCAGTTCTTC. The encoded protein is CASTTGELYNEQFF. Based on the CDR3 plus reference TRBV28 and TRBJ2-1, the full variable domain is DVKVTQSSRYLVKRTGEKVFLECVQDMDHENMFWYRQDPGLGLRLIYFSYDVKMKEKGDIPEGYSVSREKKERFSLILESASTNQTSMYLCASTTGELYNEQFFGPGTRLTVL.

The V and J genes are TRBV10-3 and TRBJ1-5; D call uncertain. Trimming removed 0 bases at V and 2 bases at J, with 2 bases between. Looked up from germline, CDR1 is ENHRY and CDR2 is SYGVKD. This CDR3 region has 13 residues. The CDR3, as DNA: TGTGCCATCAGTGAGTCGGGCAATCAGCCCCAGCATTTT. Encoded protein: CAISESGNQPQHF.

This chain uses TRBV28 with TRBJ1-2, with D maybe TRBD1 (5 bases). This CDR3 contains 14 residues. CDR1 and CDR2 from the germline V gene are MDHEN and SYDVKM. V dropped 5 bases and J dropped 7 bases, with 17 bases sitting between them. The CDR3 sequence is CASSRGTAFSGYTF. In DNA, the CDR3 is TGTGCCAGCAGTCGAGGGACCGCTTTCAGTGGCTACACCTTC.

V is TRBV7-3 and J is TRBJ2-2; TRBD1 agrees at 8 bases. This CDR3 is built from 15 residues. The germline CDR1 and CDR2 sequences are SGHTA and FQGTGA. The V gene end was trimmed by 6 bases and the J gene end by 3 bases; junction bases not matched to a gene: 6. The CDR3 spells CASRPQGADTGELFF. The CDR3 DNA sequence: TGTGCCAGCAGACCCCAGGGGGCTGACACCGGGGAGCTGTTTTTT. The full variable domain, in which reference TRBV7-3 and TRBJ2-2 provide the parts outside the CDR3, is GAGVSQTPSNKVTEKGKYVELRCDPISGHTALYWYRQSLGQGPEFLIYFQGTGAADDSGLPNDRFFAVRPEGSVSTLKIQRTERGDSAVYLCASRPQGADTGELFFGEGSRLTVL.

The V and J genes are TRBV30 and TRBJ1-1; the D is unclear. V was trimmed by 4 bases and J by 6 bases, leaving 12 bases between them. The CDR3 has 12 residues. Germline V gives CDR1 GTSNPN, CDR2 SVGIG (reference sequence). The CDR3 DNA reads as TGTGCCTGGAAACAGACCGCCTCTGAAGCTTTCTTT. This encodes CAWKQTASEAFF.

The chain has TRBV15 and TRBJ2-3; 7 nucleotides align to TRBD1. The ends lost 2 bases at V and 4 bases at J; junction bases unmatched: 9. The CDR3 has 16 residues. Germline loops: CDR1 LNHNV, CDR2 YYDKDF (reference sequence). Written as DNA, the CDR3 is TGTGCCACCAGCAGATCTAGGGGGCGAGGGGCAGATACGCAGTATTTT. This encodes CATSRSRGRGADTQYF.

The chain combines TRBV5-1 with TRBJ2-3; TRBD1 matches at 9 bases. Germline loops: CDR1 SGHRS, CDR2 YFSETQ. V lost 2 bases to trimming and J lost 0 bases; unmatched junction nucleotides: 4. The length of the CDR3 is 16 residues. This chain's CDR3 is CASSLQGAYSTDTQYF. CDR3 coding DNA: TGCGCCAGCAGCTTACAGGGGGCATATAGCACAGATACGCAGTATTTT.

The CDR3 is CASRGGQGGETQYF. As DNA, the CDR3 is TGCGCCAGCAGGGGAGGACAGGGAGGAGAGACCCAGTACTTC. The rearrangement links TRBV5-1 to TRBJ2-5; 8 bases are shared with TRBD1. The V gene's germline CDR1 is SGHRS and CDR2 YFSETQ. With 5 bases clipped from V and 4 bases from J, the junction kept 7 bases outside the gene matches. The CDR3 runs 14 residues.

This clone has more than one count but fewer than ten. The rearrangement joins TRBV5-4 to TRBJ2-5; 11 bases line up with TRBD2. The CDR3 is made up of 16 amino acids. Germline V lookup: CDR1 SGHNT, CDR2 YYREEE (reference sequence). Unmatched junction bases numbered 7, after V lost 4 bases and J lost 2 bases. The CDR3 nucleotides read TGTGCCAGCAGCCCCGGGGCTAGCGGGGGGCAAGAGACCCAGTACTTC. Translating gives CASSPGASGGQETQYF.

CDR3 amino acids: CASRGTGRAEAFF. CDR3 sequence (DNA): TGTGCCAGCAGGGGGACAGGGAGGGCTGAAGCTTTCTTT. The chain joins TRBV25-1 to TRBJ1-1, with 9 bases identical to TRBD1. After removal of 6 bases from V and 6 bases from J, the junction contained 5 bases not matched to a gene. Germline CDR1 MGHDK, CDR2 SYGVNS. The CDR3 is made up of 13 amino acids.

The chain carries TRBV18 and TRBJ2-4; D gene ambiguous. Germline V gives CDR1 KGHSH, CDR2 LQKENI. This CDR3 has 14 residues. Trimming cost V 5 bases and J 4 bases, with 12 bases left between them. The CDR3 is CASSEIGRKNIQYF. The CDR3 bases are TGTGCCAGCTCAGAAATCGGACGGAAAAACATTCAGTACTTC.